This T cell receptor (beta chain) was found in a study of T-cell reconstitution after alpha-beta-depleted transplantation in children. General study findings and limits: Alpha-beta T cells present about two months after transplant were reported to originate from several hundred expanded graft clones.

Library preparation (for TCRbeta) was performed with unique molecular identifiers. TCRdb recomputed calls from the PCR reads with MiXCR, one row per CDR3 protein. The repertoire holds 580,000 or so distinct CDR3 sequences, with under 25% as singletons. This clonotype was observed a few times. The antigen remains unidentified. Given the absence of the conserved phenylalanine or tryptophan at the CDR3 end, a read error is likely. The limits of the CDR3 on the DNA are not certain, so only TCRdb's listed CDR3 is given. The length of the CDR3 is 9 amino acids, counting both ends. The sequence was collected from a boy in the first two years of life who had a stem cell transplant for acute myeloid leukemia, so the T cells may come from the graft donor. The sequences come from PBMCs, mostly from graft donor cells, collected 360 days after TCRalphabeta/CD19-depleted stem cell transplant. The chain links TRBV21-1 to TRBJ2-1. TRBV21-1 is a pseudogene locus. The chain's CDR3 is CASSKESAA.